The clone carrying this TCR beta chain was found once. The data were obtained in a study of blood T cell repertoires in COVID-19. Profiling relied on immunoSEQ multiplex PCR, and the TCRdb table lists in-frame clones only, not all of them. The table lists fewer than 80,000 clones, around 83% of them singletons. Trimming took 7 bases from V and 1 from J; bases not matched to a gene: 6. This CDR3 is 15 amino acids long. CDR1 and CDR2 from the germline V gene are MNHEY and SVGAGI. This TCR was sampled from a woman of 80 years or more with acute or convalescent COVID-19. The genes are TRBV6-5 and TRBJ2-3; 9 bases line up with TRBD2. The specimen sequenced was peripheral blood. CDR3 sequence (DNA): TGTGCCAGCATCCCGATAGCGGGGGGCACAGATACGCAGTATTTT. Translated: CASIPIAGGTDTQYF.